Below, 26 T cell receptor beta chains from the same sample are listed, as sequenced in a study of CD4 and CD8 cells across lung adenocarcinoma regions. TCRdb itself ran the PCR reads through MiXCR, one entry per CDR3 protein. The table records about 11,000 distinct CDR3 sequences, 53% of them present only once. The sample was CD4+ T cells from the center of a lung tumor. Every receptor here comes from a male donor with lung adenocarcinoma. The CD4 and CD8 labels of this study may be unreliable.

This clonotype has just a few counts. Given a much more abundant clone one base away, this may be a read error. The chain is built from TRBV5-3 and TRBJ2-1; D call uncertain. TRBV5-3 is an ORF; its function is uncertain. V gave up 4 bases and J gave up 10 bases, with 15 bases separating them. The CDR3 extends over 13 amino acids. DNA for the CDR3: TGTGCCAGAAGCGACTCGACGAACTACGAGCAGTTCTTC. It specifies CARSDSTNYEQFF.

The V and J genes are TRBV27 and TRBJ2-1, with D possibly matching TRBD1 (6 bases). V was shortened by 6 bases and J by 1 base, with 10 bases between the two germline ends. The CDR3 extends over 14 amino acids. Germline assignment: CDR1 MNHEY and CDR2 SMNVEV (reference sequence). The DNA of the CDR3 is TGTGCCAGCAGGCTAGGGGGATCCTACAATGAGCAGTTCTTC. Protein sequence: CASRLGGSYNEQFF.

This clonotype was counted many times. The V call is TRBV27, the J call TRBJ1-1; 12 nucleotides align to TRBD1. The CDR3 sequence is 17 residues long. CDR1 is MNHEY and CDR2 is SMNVEV in the germline V gene (reference sequence). V was clipped by 1 base and J by 7 bases; unmatched bases: 10. In DNA form, the CDR3 reads TGTGCCAGCAGTTTATGGGGGTGGGACAGGGGGCATATTGAAGCTTTCTTT. It translates to CASSLWGWDRGHIEAFF.

This clonotype was observed many times. The V and J genes are TRBV6-2 or TRBV6-3 and TRBJ1-6; tentative D call: TRBD1 (5 bases). Germline V gives CDR1 MNHEY, CDR2 SVGEGT. Trimming removed 5 bases at V and 6 bases at J, with 8 bases between. CDR3 size: 13 residues. Written as DNA, the CDR3 is TGTGCCAGCAGTGTCGACAGTAATTCACCCCTCCACTTT. Translation: CASSVDSNSPLHF.

This clonotype occurred a few times. The chain links TRBV12-3 or TRBV12-4 to TRBJ1-2, with D unclear. Trimming pared 0 bases from V and 4 bases from J, leaving 6 bases between. This CDR3 has 13 amino acids. CDR3 loop: CASSLAGFYGYTF. DNA for the CDR3: TGTGCCAGCAGTTTAGCAGGGTTCTATGGCTACACCTTC.

The table lists this clonotype with a few counts. V and J are TRBV6-1 and TRBJ2-2; TRBD1 matches at 7 bases. Germline CDR1 is MNHNS and CDR2 is SASEGT. V gave up 7 bases and J gave up 4 bases; unmatched junction bases: 6. The CDR3 sequence is 14 residues long. The chain's CDR3 is CASIFRGSTGELFF. The CDR3 nucleotides are TGTGCCAGCATCTTCAGGGGGTCCACCGGGGAGCTGTTTTTT.

This chain links TRBV6-1 with TRBJ2-2; 7 bases agree with TRBD2. V shed 11 bases and J 2 bases; nucleotides not matched to a gene: 5. Germline CDR1 is MNHNS and CDR2 is SASEGT. This CDR3 has 13 residues. CDR3 amino acids: CACWGGNTGELFF. The CDR3 nucleotides are TGTGCCTGCTGGGGGGGAAACACCGGGGAGCTGTTTTTT.

This clonotype was seen only a few times. The chain links TRBV10-3 to TRBJ1-2, with a weak D call TRBD1 (5 bases). The germline V gene encodes CDR1 ENHRY and CDR2 SYGVKD. V lost 5 bases to trimming and J lost 8 bases, with 21 bases between them. The CDR3 has 15 amino acids. The CDR3 DNA reads as TGTGCCATCAGTCCGGGACGGGCCTTTCTTTGGGGCTACACCTTC. It codes for CAISPGRAFLWGYTF.

The V gene is TRBV6-1, the J gene TRBJ2-3; the match to TRBD1 covers 7 bases. The DNA end is a closer match to TRBJ2-7, so the J assignment may be wrong. Germline-derived CDR1 and CDR2 are MNHNS and SASEGT. The CDR3 runs 14 residues. CDR3 nucleotides: TGTGCCAGCAGCCTCAGGGGGAAGTTAGACGAGCAGTACTTC. Protein: CASSLRGKLDEQYF.

The chain carries TRBV6-2 or TRBV6-3 and TRBJ1-3; D not resolved. CDR3 length: 15 amino acids. The V end was cut by 5 bases, the J end by 0 bases, with 11 bases between. The germline gives CDR1 MNHEY, CDR2 SVGEGT. The CDR3 region is CASSNKQNSGNTIYF. The CDR3, as DNA: TGTGCCAGCAGTAATAAACAGAACTCTGGAAACACCATATATTTT.

Comments on this clonotype: The final CDR3 position lacks the conserved phenylalanine or tryptophan, pointing to a likely read error. No DNA is shown, since the ends of the CDR3 on it are uncertain; the CDR3 is the one TCRdb lists. The chain has TRBV14 and TRBJ2-5. The CDR3 is 12 amino acids long, termini counted. The germline gives CDR1 SGHDN, CDR2 FVKESK. Here the CDR3 reads CACGPDLTPAKG.

This clonotype came up many times. The chain recombines TRBV7-8 with TRBJ1-1, with D possibly matching TRBD1 (5 bases). Trimming removed 1 base from V and 5 bases from J, with 11 bases in between. CDR3 length equals 14 residues. Germline CDR1 SGHVS, CDR2 FQNEAQ. The CDR3 bases are TGTGCCAGCAGCTTAGAATCGGGGCCGACTGAAGCTTTCTTT. Its protein is CASSLESGPTEAFF.

The rearrangement links TRBV10-1 to TRBJ2-1; 7 bases agree with TRBD2. The CDR3 totals 13 residues. CDR1 and CDR2 (germline): WNHNN, SYGVQD (reference sequence). The V gene end was trimmed by 9 bases and the J gene end by 0 bases; junction bases not matched to a gene: 2. CDR3 bases: TGCGCCAGTGGACTAGACTCCTACAATGAGCAGTTCTTC. It specifies CASGLDSYNEQFF.

This clonotype has ten or more counts. The J gene is TRBJ1-2, the V gene TRBV6-2 or TRBV6-3, with D perhaps matching TRBD1 (5 bases). Germline V gene data show CDR1 as MNHEY and CDR2 as SVGEGT. Trimming pared 0 bases from V and 2 bases from J, leaving 16 bases between. The CDR3 loop spans 17 amino acids. The CDR3 reads CASSYSSSKGINYGYTF. Here the CDR3 DNA reads TGTGCCAGCAGTTACTCGTCGTCTAAGGGGATCAACTATGGCTACACCTTC.

The V gene is TRBV4-2, the J gene TRBJ2-1; possibly TRBD2 for D (5 bases). The V end lost 4 bases, the J end lost 8 bases, and 12 bases lay between the germline ends. Germline assignment: CDR1 LGHNA and CDR2 YNFKEQ. CDR3 size: 13 residues. The CDR3 region has the DNA TGTGCCAGCAGCCTTCGCGCGGGCGATGAGCAGTTCTTC. This translates into CASSLRAGDEQFF.

A remark on this clonotype: One junction end disagrees with the germline gene, perhaps due to a read error. CDR3 in DNA: TGTGCCAGCAGTGACAGGGGCGGAGACATCCAGTACTTC. This encodes CASSDRGGDIQYF. The rearrangement uses TRBV6-1 and TRBJ2-4, with a possible D match to TRBD1 (6 bases). The CDR3 spans 13 residues. Germline V gene data show CDR1 as MNHNS and CDR2 as SASEGT.

This clonotype was seen a handful of times. The V and J genes are TRBV4-1 and TRBJ2-5; perhaps D is TRBD1 or TRBD2 (6 bases each). V gave up 1 base and J gave up 11 bases, with 17 bases separating them. The germline CDR1 and CDR2 sequences are MGHRA and YSYEKL. This CDR3 comprises 14 residues. The CDR3 region is CASSQVREGEAQYF. The CDR3 region has the DNA TGCGCCAGCAGCCAAGTCAGAGAGGGGGAGGCGCAGTACTTC.

This clonotype occurred a few times. CDR3 DNA sequence: TGTGCCAGCAGTCAGGACAGTTTGTCCTACGAGCAGTACTTC. Its protein product is CASSQDSLSYEQYF. The chain uses TRBV12-3 or TRBV12-4 and TRBJ2-7; D is perhaps TRBD1 (6 bases). V lost 5 bases and J 1 base, leaving 12 bases between the germline ends. There are 14 residues in the CDR3.

The CDR3 sequence: CAGLGARDGDTQYF. The DNA for the CDR3 is TGTGCGGGGCTTGGGGCCCGCGACGGAGACACCCAGTACTTC. The rearrangement links TRBV6-1 to TRBJ2-1; D may be TRBD1 (5 bases). The end of the DNA is better explained by TRBJ2-5, so the J call may be wrong. The CDR3 is 14 residues long. The germline CDR1 and CDR2 sequences are MNHNS and SASEGT.

Judged by abundance, this clonotype is medium-sized (0.01 to 0.1%). This chain joins TRBV6-4 and TRBJ2-2; D ambiguous. Trimming cost V 0 bases and J 7 bases, with 9 bases left between them. The CDR3 loop spans 14 amino acids. Germline V gene sequence: CDR1 MRHNA, CDR2 SNTAGT. The CDR3 reads CASSDSAVGGELFF. The CDR3 DNA reads TGTGCCAGCAGTGACTCGGCAGTTGGCGGGGAGCTGTTTTTT.

The chain employs TRBV10-3 and TRBJ2-6; 8 nucleotides agree with TRBD1. V shed 7 bases and J 1 base; nucleotides not matched to a gene: 6. This CDR3 contains 16 residues. Germline-derived CDR1 and CDR2 are ENHRY and SYGVKD. CDR3 nucleotide sequence: TGTGCCATCATGACAGGGGAAGCTTCTGGGGCCAACGTCCTGACTTTC. Amino acids: CAIMTGEASGANVLTF.

This clonotype was recorded at least ten times. This chain connects TRBV10-1 to TRBJ2-7, with unresolved D. CDR1 is WNHNN, CDR2 SYGVQD, per germline (reference sequence). V was pared by 2 bases and J by 3 bases, with 5 bases between. The CDR3 runs 12 residues. CDR3 region: CASSETDYEQYF. In DNA, the CDR3 is TGCGCCAGCAGTGAGACAGACTACGAGCAGTACTTC.

The chain combines TRBV6-5 with TRBJ2-3; 9 bases map to TRBD2. V dropped 2 bases and J dropped 12; count of bases not matched to a gene: 15. The CDR3 covers 16 residues. CDR1 is MNHEY and CDR2 is SVGAGI in the germline V gene. CDR3: CASSYGGGGDPETQYF. The CDR3 coding sequence is TGTGCCAGCAGTTACGGCGGGGGGGGTGACCCAGAGACCCAGTATTTT.

About this clonotype itself: One end of the junction does not line up with germline, which may come from a read error. The chain is built from TRBV20-1 and TRBJ2-6, with 7 nucleotides matching TRBD2. CDR1 and CDR2 (germline): DFQATT, SNEGSKA (reference sequence). CDR3 length equals 14 residues. The CDR3 here is CSASFAGELNELFF. CDR3 coding DNA: TGCAGTGCTAGTTTCGCGGGAGAGCTCAATGAGCTGTTCTTC.

This rearrangement joins TRBV25-1 to TRBJ2-1; D not certain. Trimming removed 1 base at V and 0 bases at J, with 7 bases between. This CDR3 region has 15 residues. Looked up from germline, CDR1 is MGHDK and CDR2 is SYGVNS. The CDR3 DNA is TGTGCCAGCAGTGAATCTAGAGCCTCCTACAATGAGCAGTTCTTC. Translating gives CASSESRASYNEQFF.

With respect to this clonotype: A read error may be the cause here, since a much bigger clone is one base away. The chain carries TRBV7-2 and TRBJ2-1; D tentatively reads TRBD1 or TRBD2 (6 bases each). The end of the DNA fits TRBJ2-7 better, so the J call may be wrong. CDR3 length: 17 amino acids. Germline lookup yields CDR1 SGHTA and CDR2 FQGNSA. The CDR3 loop reads CASSPGGFSSTVYEQYF. The CDR3 nucleotides are TGTGCCAGCAGCCCCGGGGGCTTCTCCTCGACTGTCTACGAGCAGTACTTC.